These T cell receptor beta chains were read from a single sample in a study of T cell responses to AZD1222 COVID-19 vaccine. Profiled with immunoSEQ multiplex PCR; TCRdb holds only in-frame clones, not every one. The table has approximately 150,000 clones, around 92% seen once. The starting material was peripheral blood, obtained after recovery from COVID-19. The source is an adult who had recovered from COVID-19. Both conserved end residues are part of each CDR3. The D gene is left open where the match is weak. Clone size is given for some rows only: seen once, a few or many times, or a class if the clone is expanded.

v_call,cdr3_length,d_call,j_call,clone_size,cdr3_nt,cdr3_aa
TRBV2,14,TRBD2,TRBJ2-1,.,TGTGCCAGCTGGATGGCTAGCGGGACCAATGAGCAGTTCTTC,CASWMASGTNEQFF
TRBV18,13,.,TRBJ1-2,.,TGTGCCAGCTCACGGGACCTGGACTATGGCTACACCTTC,CASSRDLDYGYTF
TRBV7-6,16,TRBD2,TRBJ2-3,once,TGTGCCAGCAGCGTTACTAGCGAAAGTTTCACAGATACGCAGTATTTT,CASSVTSESFTDTQYF
TRBV7-3,16,.,TRBJ2-2,.,TGTGCCAGCAGTCCGGCCCTTCAGGGCAGAGCCGGGGAGCTGTTTTTT,CASSPALQGRAGELFF
TRBV19,16,.,TRBJ1-5,.,TGTGCCAGTAGTAGGAGGACGGAGTATAGCAATCAGCCCCAGCATTTT,CASSRRTEYSNQPQHF
TRBV9,13,.,TRBJ1-1,once,TGTGCCAGCAGCGTAGAATTGAACACTGAAGCTTTCTTT,CASSVELNTEAFF
TRBV5-4,14,TRBD1,TRBJ1-1,.,TGTGCCAGCAGCTTTGGCTCAGGGGGCACTGAAGCTTTCTTT,CASSFGSGGTEAFF
TRBV7-3,15,TRBD1,TRBJ2-7,.,TGTGCCAGCAGCTTCGGGACAGGTTCCTCCTACGAGCAGTACTTC,CASSFGTGSSYEQYF
TRBV7-6,15,TRBD1,TRBJ2-5,.,TGTGCCAGCAGCCGCTCCGGACAGGGCACAGAGACCCAGTACTTC,CASSRSGQGTETQYF
TRBV7-9,17,TRBD2,TRBJ2-1,once,TGTGCCAGCAGCCGTGGGGTGACTAGCGGTTTTTACAATGAGCAGTTCTTC,CASSRGVTSGFYNEQFF
TRBV3-1/TRBV3-2,15,TRBD2,TRBJ2-7,once,TGTGCCAGCAGCCAAGGCCCTAGCGGAGCCTACGAGCAGTACTTC,CASSQGPSGAYEQYF
TRBV29-1,12,.,TRBJ2-2,.,TGCAGCGTTGAGCGGAACACCGGGGAGCTGTTTTTT,CSVERNTGELFF
TRBV9,16,TRBD1,TRBJ2-3,once,TGTGCCAGCAGCCCTCGGACAGGGCGTGAGACAGATACGCAGTATTTT,CASSPRTGRETDTQYF
TRBV5-1,13,TRBD1,TRBJ2-3,.,TGCGCCAGCCAGGACAGGGCTGCGGATACGCAGTATTTT,CASQDRAADTQYF
TRBV7-2,19,TRBD2,TRBJ2-7,.,TGTGCCAGCAGTTTCCCGGGACCGAAGGTAGCGGGAGGGCCCTACGAGCAGTACTTC,CASSFPGPKVAGGPYEQYF
TRBV25-1,17,TRBD2,TRBJ2-1,.,TGTGCCAGCAGTGCCCACGATTATAGCGGGCGAAACAATGAGCAGTTCTTC,CASSAHDYSGRNNEQFF
TRBV4-1,18,.,TRBJ2-6,.,TGCGCCAGCAGCCAAGTTGAAGGGGCCTCCCCCGCGGCCAACGTCCTGACTTTC,CASSQVEGASPAANVLTF
TRBV28,14,.,TRBJ2-7,.,TGTGCCAGCAGTTTATTTGCAGTCTCCTACGAGCAGTACTTC,CASSLFAVSYEQYF
TRBV6-5,15,.,TRBJ1-1,.,TGTGCCAGCACCCAGAGGCAGGGCAGCTGGACTGAAGCTTTCTTT,CASTQRQGSWTEAFF
TRBV7-9,14,.,TRBJ2-7,.,TGTGCCAGCAGCCGCCCAGGGGGGCCCTACGAGCAGTACTTC,CASSRPGGPYEQYF
TRBV7-9,16,TRBD2,TRBJ2-7,.,TGTGCCAGCAGCTTAGCAGGGACTAGCGTATCCTACGAGCAGTACTTC,CASSLAGTSVSYEQYF
TRBV27,14,TRBD2,TRBJ2-1,.,TGTGCCAGCACTCATGGGACTATGCACAATGAGCAGTTCTTC,CASTHGTMHNEQFF
TRBV12-3/TRBV12-4,13,.,TRBJ2-2,.,TGTGCCAGCAGTTTAAGGAGGCCCGGGGAGCTGTTTTTT,CASSLRRPGELFF
TRBV19,16,TRBD2,TRBJ2-1,.,TGTGCCAGTGCTGTCCGCCGACTAGCGGGAGGCGGTGAGCAGTTCTTC,CASAVRRLAGGGEQFF
TRBV5-6,14,TRBD1,TRBJ2-7,.,TGTGCCAGCAGCTTTCTGGACAGGGGGATCGAGCAGTACTTC,CASSFLDRGIEQYF
TRBV5-1,14,.,TRBJ1-6,.,TGCGCCAGCCGGGGAGAAAACCATAATTCACCCCTCCACTTT,CASRGENHNSPLHF
TRBV19,14,.,TRBJ2-2,.,TGTGCCAGTAGCCTAAAGCTCGGGACCGGGGAGCTGTTTTTT,CASSLKLGTGELFF